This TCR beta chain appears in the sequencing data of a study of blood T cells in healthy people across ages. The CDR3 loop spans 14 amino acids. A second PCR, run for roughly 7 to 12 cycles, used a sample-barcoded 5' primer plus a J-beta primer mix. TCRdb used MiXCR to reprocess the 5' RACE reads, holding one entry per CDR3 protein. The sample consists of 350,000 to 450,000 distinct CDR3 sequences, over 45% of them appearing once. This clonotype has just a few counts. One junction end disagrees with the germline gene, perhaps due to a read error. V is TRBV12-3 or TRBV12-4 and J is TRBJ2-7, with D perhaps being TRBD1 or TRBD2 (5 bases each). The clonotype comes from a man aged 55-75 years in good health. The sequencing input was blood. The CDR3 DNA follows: TGTGCCAGCAGAACGGGACGATCCTCCCACGAGCAGTACTTC. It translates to CASRTGRSSHEQYF.